What follows are 32 T cell receptor beta chains derived from one specimen sequenced in a study of blood T cell repertoires in COVID-19. Here immunoSEQ multiplex PCR was the method, and the copy in TCRdb shows in-frame clones only, minus some. The profile shows approximately 52,000 clones, around nine tenths of them singletons. Sequencing was performed on peripheral blood. The receptors were gathered from a man aged 60 to 75 with acute or convalescent COVID-19.

The DNA of the CDR3 is TGTGCCAGCGCTGGGGGCGGGAGCTCCTACAATGAGCAGTTCTTC. Residues: CASAGGGSSYNEQFF. This chain uses TRBV6-5 with TRBJ2-1, with D possibly being TRBD2 (7 bases). Germline V gene sequence: CDR1 MNHEY, CDR2 SVGAGI. CDR3 length: 15 residues. V lost 8 bases and J lost 0, with 14 bases in between.

The chain recombines TRBV14 with TRBJ2-5; no reliable D call. Trimming left V 1 base short and J 8 bases short, with 14 bases between. CDR3 length: 14 amino acids. Germline lookup yields CDR1 SGHDN and CDR2 FVKESK. CDR3 residues: CASSQVGTHSTQYF. DNA for the CDR3: TGTGCCAGCAGCCAAGTGGGCACACATTCTACCCAGTACTTC.

The rearrangement links TRBV2 to TRBJ1-2; 7 nucleotides match TRBD1. CDR3 length: 14 amino acids. Germline loops: CDR1 SNHLY, CDR2 FYNNEI. J lost 2 bases, V lost 7 bases, and 7 bases had no gene match. CDR3 in amino acids: CASNPLTGNYGYTF. In nucleotides, the CDR3 is TGTGCCAGCAATCCTTTGACAGGGAACTATGGCTACACCTTC. Together with reference TRBV2 and TRBJ1-2, the CDR3 gives the full variable domain: EPEVTQTPSHQVTQMGQEVILRCVPISNHLYFYWYRQILGQKVEFLVSFYNNEISEKSEIFDDQFSVERPDGSNFTLKIRSTKLEDSAMYFCASNPLTGNYGYTFGSGTRLTVV.

The rearrangement links TRBV6-5 to TRBJ2-5, with D tentatively TRBD2 (6 bases). Germline V lookup: CDR1 MNHEY, CDR2 SVGAGI. Deletions cut 4 bases from V and 5 bases from J, with 17 bases between. The CDR3 totals 15 residues. The CDR3 DNA follows: TGTGCCAGCAGTTTCAGACTAGGATCGAGGGAGACCCAGTACTTC. Protein product: CASSFRLGSRETQYF.

This chain connects TRBV7-2 to TRBJ1-2; D may be TRBD1 (5 bases). Trimming left V 2 bases short and J 0 bases short, with 10 bases between. Germline values: CDR1 SGHTA, CDR2 FQGNSA. The CDR3 loop spans 15 amino acids. CDR3 DNA: TGTGCCAGCAGCTTACAGGGCCCAGCTAACTATGGCTACACCTTC. Amino acids: CASSLQGPANYGYTF.

The CDR3 nucleotides are TGTGCCAGCAGATATTCACAACTAGGCGGGGAGCTGTTTTTT. It encodes CASRYSQLGGELFF. The rearrangement joins TRBV7-9 to TRBJ2-2, with D perhaps TRBD2 (5 bases). Trimming cost V 6 bases and J 7 bases, with 15 bases left between them. The length of the CDR3 is 14 residues. Germline V gives CDR1 SEHNR, CDR2 FQNEAQ (reference sequence).

This chain joins TRBV6-2 or TRBV6-3 and TRBJ1-1; 9 bases align to TRBD1. The germline CDR1 and CDR2 sequences are MNHEY and SVGEGT. The CDR3 loop spans 17 amino acids. V trimming: 0 bases; J trimming: 1 base; junction bases outside the gene matches: 6. CDR3 loop: CASSYSQGARTNTEAFF. The CDR3 coding sequence is TGTGCCAGCAGTTACTCACAGGGGGCGCGTACGAACACTGAAGCTTTCTTT.

This chain links TRBV4-1 with TRBJ2-2; D might be TRBD2 (6 bases). This CDR3 region has 17 residues. Trimming removed 2 bases at V and 1 base at J, with 14 bases between. From germline, CDR1 is MGHRA and CDR2 YSYEKL. CDR3 amino acids: CASSQSFTGRNTGELFF. In DNA form, the CDR3 reads TGCGCCAGCAGCCAAAGCTTTACCGGGAGGAACACCGGGGAGCTGTTTTTT.

The V gene is TRBV10-2, the J gene TRBJ1-1, with 9 bases aligning to TRBD1. CDR1 is WSHSY, CDR2 SAAADI, per germline. The CDR3 consists of 13 residues. Unmatched junction bases numbered 5, after V lost 6 bases and J lost 6 bases. The CDR3 sequence: CASRGGQGAEAFF. CDR3 in DNA: TGCGCCAGCAGGGGGGGACAGGGCGCTGAAGCTTTCTTT.

The CDR3 loop is CATSRELGQLNYGYTF. The CDR3, as DNA: TGTGCCACCAGCAGAGAGCTGGGACAGCTAAACTATGGCTACACCTTC. V usage is TRBV15 and J usage is TRBJ1-2; TRBD1 matches 7 bases. The J segment lost 2 bases and the V segment lost 0 bases, leaving 6 bases of the junction unmatched. CDR1 LNHNV and CDR2 YYDKDF come from the germline V gene (reference sequence). The CDR3 runs to 16 residues.

The V call is TRBV21-1, the J call TRBJ2-7; the table's D call TRBD2 went unverified against the DNA. TRBV21-1 is given as a pseudogene. This CDR3 is 18 amino acids long. CDR3 loop: CAGGRSPGLSPLSYEQYF. The CDR3 nucleotides are TGTGCCGGCGGGCGGAGTCCCGGACTCTCGCCTCTCTCCTACGAGCAGTACTTC.

This chain joins TRBV7-8 and TRBJ2-3; TRBD2 matches 9 bases. V lost 0 bases, J lost 5 bases, and 6 bases stayed unmatched. The CDR3 totals 16 residues. The germline gives CDR1 SGHVS, CDR2 FQNEAQ. The CDR3 coding sequence is TGTGCCAGCAGCTTAGCTAGCGGGGGAGAAGGAGATACGCAGTATTTT. It codes for CASSLASGGEGDTQYF.

The genes are TRBV9 and TRBJ2-4; the D is unclear. This CDR3 has 16 residues. Germline loops: CDR1 SGDLS, CDR2 YYNGEE. V was shortened by 2 bases and J by 9 bases, with 21 bases between the two germline ends. The CDR3 DNA reads TGTGCCAGCAGCGTGTCTCCTATATTCCCCGAAAGCATTCAGTACTTC. It is translated as CASSVSPIFPESIQYF.

The V call is TRBV3-1 (or the pseudogene TRBV3-2), the J call TRBJ2-7; 10 bases match TRBD2. Germline values: CDR1 LGHDT, CDR2 YNNKEL (reference sequence). Trimming removed 4 bases from V and 3 bases from J; junction bases left unmatched: 6. CDR3 length: 15 residues. The CDR3, as DNA: TGTGCCAGCAGCCGGGGCTCTAGCGGGAGCTACGAGCAGTACTTC. Protein product: CASSRGSSGSYEQYF.

The chain uses TRBV5-1 and TRBJ2-3; 13 nucleotides align to TRBD2. With 0 bases clipped from V and 7 bases from J, the junction kept 11 bases outside the gene matches. Germline V gene data show CDR1 as SGHRS and CDR2 as YFSETQ. The CDR3 contains 18 residues. The CDR3 bases are TGCGCCAGCAGCTTGGCCCAATGGACTAGCGGGAGAGGGCATACGCAGTATTTT. Protein: CASSLAQWTSGRGHTQYF.

The J gene is TRBJ1-5, the V gene TRBV10-1, with 10 bases identical to TRBD1. The germline V gene has CDR1 WNHNN and CDR2 SYGVQD (reference sequence). J lost 4 bases, V lost 9 bases, and 6 bases had no gene match. The CDR3 contains 14 residues. The CDR3 is CARIGQGVNQPQHF. The DNA for the CDR3 is TGCGCCAGGATCGGACAGGGGGTAAATCAGCCCCAGCATTTT.

The chain employs TRBV19 and TRBJ2-5, with D uncertain. Germline V gives CDR1 LNHDA, CDR2 SQIVND (reference sequence). CDR3 length: 14 amino acids. With 7 bases removed from V and 0 bases from J, the gap between germline ends came to 12 bases. CDR3 sequence (DNA): TGTGCCAGTAAAGCGCGAGCCAACCAAGAGACCCAGTACTTC. This gives the protein CASKARANQETQYF.

This chain uses TRBV2 with TRBJ1-5; D may be TRBD1 (6 bases). The CDR3 is 15 residues long. The germline V and J ends were trimmed by 3 bases and 2 bases, with 11 bases remaining between them. Germline values: CDR1 SNHLY, CDR2 FYNNEI. CDR3 in DNA: TGTGCCAGCAGTGACGGGACACTCCGCAATCAGCCCCAGCATTTT. Translated, it gives CASSDGTLRNQPQHF.

This clone occurred once. The V and J genes are TRBV5-1 and TRBJ1-1, with D hard to call. Germline V gene lookup returns CDR1 SGHRS and CDR2 YFSETQ. Trimming stripped 4 bases from V and 1 base from J, with 11 bases between. The CDR3 contains 14 residues. CDR3 sequence (DNA): TGCGCCAGCAGCCCGATGTTAGCGAACACTGAAGCTTTCTTT. This gives the protein CASSPMLANTEAFF.

The chain links TRBV11-3 to TRBJ1-1; D ambiguous. CDR1 is SGHNT, CDR2 YENEEA, per germline. Trimming removed 2 bases from V and 5 bases from J, with 18 bases in between. The CDR3 has 16 amino acids. The CDR3 DNA reads as TGTGCCAGCAGCTTAAGATCATGGGGAGGGAAAACTGAAGCTTTCTTT. Its translation: CASSLRSWGGKTEAFF. The full variable domain, completed using reference TRBV11-3 and TRBJ1-1, is EAGVVQSPRYKIIEKKQPVAFWCNPISGHNTLYWYLQNLGQGPELLIRYENEEAVDDSQLPKDRFSAERLKGVDSTLKIQPAELGDSAVYLCASSLRSWGGKTEAFFGQGTRLTVV.

The rearrangement links TRBV6-2 or TRBV6-3 to TRBJ1-2; D is unclear. Trimming removed 2 bases at V and 4 bases at J, with 8 bases between. Germline-derived CDR1 and CDR2 are MNHEY and SVGEGT. This CDR3 region has 13 residues. The CDR3 DNA follows: TGTGCCAGCAGTTACGGCAGGCCCTATGGCTACACCTTC. It encodes CASSYGRPYGYTF.

This sequence joins TRBV24-1 and TRBJ2-7; TRBD1 matches at 7 bases. Germline values: CDR1 KGHDR, CDR2 SFDVKD. The CDR3 contains 14 residues. After removal of 3 bases from V and 1 base from J, the junction contained 2 bases not matched to a gene. The CDR3 region has the DNA TGTGCCACCAGTGATCCAGGGGGTTCCTACGAGCAGTACTTC. Its translation is CATSDPGGSYEQYF.

There are a few counts of this clone. This chain links TRBV3-1 (or the pseudogene TRBV3-2) with TRBJ1-4; 10 bases align to TRBD1. The CDR3 has 15 residues. CDR1 and CDR2 from the germline V gene are LGHDT and YNNKEL (reference sequence). V was clipped by 1 base and J by 6 bases; unmatched bases: 2. CDR3 sequence reads: CASSQGGTGDEKLFF. CDR3 DNA: TGTGCCAGCAGCCAAGGAGGGACAGGGGATGAAAAACTGTTTTTT.

The chain recombines TRBV10-3 with TRBJ2-1, with TRBD2 identical over 7 bases. CDR1 and CDR2 (germline): ENHRY, SYGVKD. The CDR3 length is 16 residues. The V segment lost 2 bases and the J segment 0 bases; nucleotides outside the gene matches: 4. The CDR3 sequence is CAISELAVSSYNEQFF. CDR3 bases: TGTGCCATCAGTGAGCTAGCGGTGAGCTCCTACAATGAGCAGTTCTTC.

V gene TRBV28 combines with J gene TRBJ1-5, with TRBD1 matching over 7 bases. CDR1 MDHEN and CDR2 SYDVKM come from the germline V gene. Trimming cost V 10 bases and J 2 bases; bases outside gene matches: 8. CDR3 length: 14 amino acids. The CDR3 coding sequence is TGTGCCACCTTTTTTGGACAGGGCAATCAGCCCCAGCATTTT. Translation: CATFFGQGNQPQHF.

The V and J genes are TRBV6-5 and TRBJ2-1, with 7 bases fitting TRBD2. Germline V gene data show CDR1 as MNHEY and CDR2 as SVGAGI. V was pared by 7 bases and J by 4 bases, with 10 bases of the junction left unmatched. This CDR3 comprises 15 residues. CDR3 residues: CASTPTFSGYNEQFF. DNA of the CDR3: TGTGCCAGCACACCTACGTTTAGCGGGTACAATGAGCAGTTCTTC.

The chain is built from TRBV29-1 and TRBJ2-3; 7 positions match TRBD1. V lost 6 bases to trimming and J lost 1 base; unmatched junction nucleotides: 7. The CDR3 consists of 14 residues. From germline, CDR1 is SQVTM and CDR2 ANQGSEA. DNA for the CDR3: TGCAGCGTCGAACAGGGGATCGGCACAGATACGCAGTATTTT. Amino acid sequence: CSVEQGIGTDTQYF.

This chain links TRBV9 with TRBJ1-2; 7 nucleotides align to TRBD1. The V segment lost 0 bases and the J segment 5 bases; nucleotides outside the gene matches: 7. CDR3 length: 15 residues. The germline V gene has CDR1 SGDLS and CDR2 YYNGEE. The CDR3 nucleotides read TGTGCCAGCAGCGTAGGACAGGGACTCGAATATGGCTACACCTTC. Translated: CASSVGQGLEYGYTF.

In nucleotides, the CDR3 is TGTGCCAGCAGTGAAATGCAAGGCGGGAGTCAGACAGATACGCAGTATTTT. It codes for CASSEMQGGSQTDTQYF. The chain links TRBV25-1 to TRBJ2-3; 7 nucleotides agree with TRBD2. J gave up 3 bases and V 2 bases, and 11 bases lay outside the gene matches. The CDR3 covers 17 residues. In germline, CDR1 is MGHDK, CDR2 SYGVNS.

This clone came up once. The chain links TRBV6-1 to TRBJ1-2; the D is unclear. V gave up 1 base and J gave up 8 bases, with 14 bases separating them. This CDR3 is built from 14 residues. Germline V gene sequence: CDR1 MNHNS, CDR2 SASEGT. The CDR3 region is CASSEGGGLEGYTF. CDR3 nucleotide sequence: TGTGCCAGCAGTGAAGGAGGAGGGCTGGAAGGCTACACCTTC.

The rearrangement links TRBV11-3 to TRBJ1-1, with D perhaps TRBD1 (5 bases). The CDR3 totals 12 residues. Per the germline V gene, CDR1 is SGHNT and CDR2 is YENEEA. V gave up 2 bases and J gave up 8 bases, with 9 bases separating them. The CDR3 region is CASSLRGGEAFF. The CDR3, as DNA: TGTGCCAGCAGCTTACGCGGGGGGGAAGCTTTCTTT.

This clone was observed a single time. The rearrangement joins TRBV6-5 to TRBJ2-1, with 9 bases identical to TRBD1. Germline loops: CDR1 MNHEY, CDR2 SVGAGI. The J segment lost 4 bases and the V segment lost 6 bases, leaving 4 bases of the junction unmatched. CDR3 length equals 14 residues. CDR3 nucleotide sequence: TGTGCCAGCAGAGGACAGGGGTTATACAATGAGCAGTTCTTC. Its translation is CASRGQGLYNEQFF.